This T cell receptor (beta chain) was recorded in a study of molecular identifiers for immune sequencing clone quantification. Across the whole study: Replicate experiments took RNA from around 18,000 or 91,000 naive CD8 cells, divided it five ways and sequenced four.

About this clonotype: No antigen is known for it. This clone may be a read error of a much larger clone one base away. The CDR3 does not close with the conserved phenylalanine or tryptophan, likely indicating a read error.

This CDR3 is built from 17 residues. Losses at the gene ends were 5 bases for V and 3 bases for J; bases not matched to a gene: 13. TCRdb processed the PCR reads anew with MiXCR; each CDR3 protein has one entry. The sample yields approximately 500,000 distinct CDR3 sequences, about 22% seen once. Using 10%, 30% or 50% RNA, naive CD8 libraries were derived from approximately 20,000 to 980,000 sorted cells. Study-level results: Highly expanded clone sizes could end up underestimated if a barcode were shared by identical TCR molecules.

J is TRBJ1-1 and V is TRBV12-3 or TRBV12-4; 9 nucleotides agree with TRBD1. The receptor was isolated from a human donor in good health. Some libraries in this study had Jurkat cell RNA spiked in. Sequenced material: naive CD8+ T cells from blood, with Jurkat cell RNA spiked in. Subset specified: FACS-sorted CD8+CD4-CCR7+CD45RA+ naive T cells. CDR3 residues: CASSQRPGTGLDTEAFL. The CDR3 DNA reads TGTGCCAGCAGTCAACGACCCGGGACAGGGTTGGACACTGAAGCTTTCCTT.